Listed here is a single T cell receptor beta chain. Its antigen remains unidentified. A second about 7 to 11 cycle PCR used barcoded and J-beta primers. All cDNA molecules were each tagged by a template-switch adaptor with 12 random nucleotides. TCRdb re-derived calls from the 5' RACE reads in MiXCR, one entry per CDR3 protein. The sample contains 800,000 to 1,000,000 distinct CDR3 sequences, roughly 43% of which appear only once. V lost 4 bases and J lost 6; bases outside the gene matches: 7. Germline V lookup: CDR1 ENHRY, CDR2 SYGVKD. The CDR3 is 15 residues long. This specimen comes from a study of blood T cells in healthy people across ages. Peripheral blood from each donor was collected in a volume of about 10 milliliters. Notes on the study in general: Per million T cells, the diversity of TCR beta decreased roughly linearly as age advanced. Strong correlation linked observed beta diversity and percent naive T cells.

The clonotype originates from a man under 40 in good health. The sequencing input was blood. V and J are TRBV10-3 and TRBJ2-1, with TRBD2 matching 9 bases. The CDR3 region has the DNA TGTGCCATCAGTGCCCGTAGCGGGGGAAGCAATGAGCAGTTCTTC. Amino acid sequence: CAISARSGGSNEQFF.